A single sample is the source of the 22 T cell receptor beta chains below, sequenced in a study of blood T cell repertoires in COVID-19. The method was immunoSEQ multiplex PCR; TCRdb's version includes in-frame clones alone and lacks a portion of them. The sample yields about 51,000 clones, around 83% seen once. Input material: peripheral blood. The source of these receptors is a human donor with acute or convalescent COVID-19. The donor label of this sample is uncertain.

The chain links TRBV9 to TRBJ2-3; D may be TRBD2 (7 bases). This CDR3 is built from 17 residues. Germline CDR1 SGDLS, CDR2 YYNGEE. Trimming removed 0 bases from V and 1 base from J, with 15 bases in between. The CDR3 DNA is TGTGCCAGCAGCGTAGAGGGGGGGACCGCCGGCACAGATACGCAGTATTTT. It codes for CASSVEGGTAGTDTQYF.

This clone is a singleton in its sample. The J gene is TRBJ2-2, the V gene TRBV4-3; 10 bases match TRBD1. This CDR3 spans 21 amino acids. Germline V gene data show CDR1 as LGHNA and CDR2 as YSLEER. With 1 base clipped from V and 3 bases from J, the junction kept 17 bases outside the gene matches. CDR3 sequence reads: CASSQARGALRQGADTGELFF. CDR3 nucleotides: TGCGCCAGCAGCCAAGCTCGTGGGGCCTTAAGACAGGGGGCCGACACCGGGGAGCTGTTTTTT.

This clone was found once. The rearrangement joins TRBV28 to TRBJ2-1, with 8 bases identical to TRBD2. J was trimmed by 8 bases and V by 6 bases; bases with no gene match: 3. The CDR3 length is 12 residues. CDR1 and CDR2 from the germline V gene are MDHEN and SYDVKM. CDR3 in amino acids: CASSGGVYEQFF. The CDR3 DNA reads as TGTGCCAGCAGCGGGGGGGTCTATGAGCAGTTCTTC.

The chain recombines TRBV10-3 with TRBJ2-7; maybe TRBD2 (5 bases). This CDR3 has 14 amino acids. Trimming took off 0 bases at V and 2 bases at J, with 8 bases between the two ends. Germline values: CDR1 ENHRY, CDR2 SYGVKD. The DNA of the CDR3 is TGTGCCATCAGTGAGTCAACCGGGACCTACGAGCAGTACTTC. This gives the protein CAISESTGTYEQYF.

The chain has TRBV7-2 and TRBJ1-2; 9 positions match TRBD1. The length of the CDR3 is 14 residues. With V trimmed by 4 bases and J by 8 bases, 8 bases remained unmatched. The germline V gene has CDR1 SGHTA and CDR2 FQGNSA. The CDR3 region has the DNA TGTGCCAGCAGCTCGGGACAGGGTGAGAGAGGCTACACCTTC. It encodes CASSSGQGERGYTF.

Here the CDR3 reads CASSDETQGGAFF. The CDR3 nucleotides read TGTGCCAGCAGTGATGAAACCCAGGGAGGAGCTTTCTTT. The rearrangement links TRBV6-1 to TRBJ1-1; TRBD1 might be the D (5 bases). The V and J ends lost 3 bases and 10 bases respectively, with 15 bases between them. Per germline, CDR1 MNHNS and CDR2 SASEGT. The CDR3 extends over 13 amino acids.

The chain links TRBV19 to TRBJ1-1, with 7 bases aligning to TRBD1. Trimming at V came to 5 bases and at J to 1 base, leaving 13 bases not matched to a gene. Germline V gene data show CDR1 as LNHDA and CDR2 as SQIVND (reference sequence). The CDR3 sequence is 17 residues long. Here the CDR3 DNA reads TGTGCCAGTAGTCGTTCGCCAGGGGGTATTGGGAACACTGAAGCTTTCTTT. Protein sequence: CASSRSPGGIGNTEAFF.

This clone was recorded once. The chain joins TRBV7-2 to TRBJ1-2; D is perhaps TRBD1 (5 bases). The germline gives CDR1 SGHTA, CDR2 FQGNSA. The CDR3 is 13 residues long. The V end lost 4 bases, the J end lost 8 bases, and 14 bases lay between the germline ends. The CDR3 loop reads CASSYSGGGGYTF. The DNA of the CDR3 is TGTGCCAGCAGCTACTCTGGGGGAGGAGGCTACACCTTC.

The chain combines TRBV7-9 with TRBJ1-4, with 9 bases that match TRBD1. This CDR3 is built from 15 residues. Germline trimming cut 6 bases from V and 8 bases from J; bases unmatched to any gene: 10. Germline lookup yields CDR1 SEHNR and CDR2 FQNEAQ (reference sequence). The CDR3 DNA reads TGTGCCAGCAGTCATAACAGGGGGCAAGGCGAAAAACTGTTTTTT. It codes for CASSHNRGQGEKLFF. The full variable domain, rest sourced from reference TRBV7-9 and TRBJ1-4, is DTGVSQNPRHKITKRGQNVTFRCDPISEHNRLYWYRQTLGQGPEFLTYFQNEAQLEKSRLLSDRFSAERPKGSFSTLEIQRTEQGDSAMYLCASSHNRGQGEKLFFGSGTQLSVL.

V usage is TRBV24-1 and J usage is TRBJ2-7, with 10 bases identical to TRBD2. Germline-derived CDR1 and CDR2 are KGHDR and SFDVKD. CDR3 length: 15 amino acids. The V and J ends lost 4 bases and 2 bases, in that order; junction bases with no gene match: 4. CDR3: CATSDPTSGAYEQYF. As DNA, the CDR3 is TGTGCCACCAGTGACCCTACTAGCGGGGCCTACGAGCAGTACTTC.

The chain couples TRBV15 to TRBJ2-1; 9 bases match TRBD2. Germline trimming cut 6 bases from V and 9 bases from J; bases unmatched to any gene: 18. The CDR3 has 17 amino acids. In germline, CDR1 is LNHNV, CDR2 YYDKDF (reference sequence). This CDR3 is CATRTLDGLAREGEQFF. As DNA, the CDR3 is TGTGCCACCAGAACCCTCGATGGACTAGCGCGCGAGGGTGAGCAGTTCTTC.

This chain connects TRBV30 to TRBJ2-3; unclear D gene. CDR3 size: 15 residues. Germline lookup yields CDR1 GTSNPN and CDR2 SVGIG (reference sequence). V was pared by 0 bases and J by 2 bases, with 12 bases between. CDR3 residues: CAWSVMAVDTDTQYF. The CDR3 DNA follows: TGTGCCTGGAGTGTAATGGCGGTGGACACAGATACGCAGTATTTT. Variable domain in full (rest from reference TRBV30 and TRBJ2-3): SQTIHQWPATLVQPVGSPLSLECTVEGTSNPNLYWYRQAAGRGLQLLFYSVGIGQISSEVPQNLSASRPQDRQFILSSKKLLLSDSGFYLCAWSVMAVDTDTQYFGPGTRLTVL.

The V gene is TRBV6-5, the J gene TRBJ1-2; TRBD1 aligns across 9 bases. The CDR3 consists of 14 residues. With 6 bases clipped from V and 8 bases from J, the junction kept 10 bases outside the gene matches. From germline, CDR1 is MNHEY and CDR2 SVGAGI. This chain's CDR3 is CASRKGTGGQGYTF. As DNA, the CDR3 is TGTGCCAGCAGGAAGGGAACAGGGGGCCAGGGCTACACCTTC.

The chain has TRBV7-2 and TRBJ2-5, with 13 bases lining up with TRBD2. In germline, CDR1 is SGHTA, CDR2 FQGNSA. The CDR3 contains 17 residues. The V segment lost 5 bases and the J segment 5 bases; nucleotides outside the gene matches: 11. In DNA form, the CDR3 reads TGTGCCAGCAGCCCTAAACTAGCGGGGGGGCGTCGGGAGACCCAGTACTTC. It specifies CASSPKLAGGRRETQYF.

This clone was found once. The DNA for the CDR3 is TGTGCCAGCAGCCAAGACGTGTATGGCTACACCTTC. Translating gives CASSQDVYGYTF. V gene TRBV14 combines with J gene TRBJ1-2; no reliable D call. V was cut by 0 bases and J by 5 bases, with 4 bases left in between. Germline CDR1 is SGHDN and CDR2 is FVKESK. This CDR3 has 12 amino acids.

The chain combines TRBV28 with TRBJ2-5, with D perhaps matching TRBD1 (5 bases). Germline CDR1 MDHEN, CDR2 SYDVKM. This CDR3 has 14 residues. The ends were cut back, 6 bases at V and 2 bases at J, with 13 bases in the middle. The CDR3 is CASRRQTVQETQYF. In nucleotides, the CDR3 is TGTGCCAGCAGGCGGCAGACAGTACAAGAGACCCAGTACTTC.

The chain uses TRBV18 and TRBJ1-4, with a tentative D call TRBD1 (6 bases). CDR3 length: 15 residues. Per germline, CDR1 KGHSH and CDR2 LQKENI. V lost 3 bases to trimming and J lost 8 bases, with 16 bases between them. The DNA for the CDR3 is TGTGCCAGCTCACCGTCCCAGGGGATGGACGAAAAACTGTTTTTT. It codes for CASSPSQGMDEKLFF.

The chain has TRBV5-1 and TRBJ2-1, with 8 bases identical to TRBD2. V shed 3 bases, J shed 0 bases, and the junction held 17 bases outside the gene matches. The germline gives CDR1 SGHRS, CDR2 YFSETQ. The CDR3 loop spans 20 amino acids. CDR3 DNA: TGCGCCAGCAGCTCCCTGGGGAGCGGGAGAGAATCCCCCTCCTACAATGAGCAGTTCTTC. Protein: CASSSLGSGRESPSYNEQFF.

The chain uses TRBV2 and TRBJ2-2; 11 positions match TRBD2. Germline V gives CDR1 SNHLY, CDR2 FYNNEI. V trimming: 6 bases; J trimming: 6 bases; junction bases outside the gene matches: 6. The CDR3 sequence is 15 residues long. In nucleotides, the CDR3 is TGTGCCAGCAGGGTACTAGCGGGAGCGGCCGGGGAGCTGTTTTTT. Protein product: CASRVLAGAAGELFF.

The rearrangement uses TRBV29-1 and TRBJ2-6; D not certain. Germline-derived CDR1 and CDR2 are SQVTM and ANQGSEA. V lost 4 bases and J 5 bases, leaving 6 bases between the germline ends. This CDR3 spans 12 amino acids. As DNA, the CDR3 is TGCAGCGTTGGGCTCTGGGCCAACGTCCTGACTTTC. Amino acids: CSVGLWANVLTF.

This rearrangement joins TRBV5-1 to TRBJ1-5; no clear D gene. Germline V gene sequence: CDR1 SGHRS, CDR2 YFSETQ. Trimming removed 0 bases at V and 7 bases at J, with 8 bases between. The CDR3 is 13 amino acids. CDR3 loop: CASSLGGGQPQHF. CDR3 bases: TGCGCCAGCAGCTTGGGGGGAGGGCAGCCCCAGCATTTT.

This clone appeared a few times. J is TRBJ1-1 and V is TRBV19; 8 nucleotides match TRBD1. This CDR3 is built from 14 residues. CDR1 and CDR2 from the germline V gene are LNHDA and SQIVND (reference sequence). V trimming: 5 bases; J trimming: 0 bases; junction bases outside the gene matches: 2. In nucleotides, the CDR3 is TGTGCCAGTAGTGACAGGGGATTGAACACTGAAGCTTTCTTT. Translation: CASSDRGLNTEAFF.